Following are 16 T cell receptor beta chains from one sample sequenced in a study of blood T cell repertoires in COVID-19. TCRdb's table, derived via immunoSEQ multiplex PCR, lists solely in-frame clones and lacks some. This table has 150,000 to 200,000 clones, 84% appearing once. The sequenced sample consisted of peripheral blood. All receptors derive from a woman of 80 years or more with acute or convalescent COVID-19.

In DNA form, the CDR3 reads TGTGCCACCTCGACAGGGGCCCTCTCCTACAATGAGCAGTTCTTC. Residues: CATSTGALSYNEQFF. The gene calls are TRBV19 and TRBJ2-1; 8 bases fit TRBD1. Trimming cost V 10 bases and J 0 bases; bases outside gene matches: 8. Germline V lookup: CDR1 LNHDA, CDR2 SQIVND (reference sequence). This CDR3 has 15 amino acids.

The chain has TRBV12-3 or TRBV12-4 and TRBJ2-5; 9 nucleotides match TRBD1. J gave up 7 bases and V 7 bases, and 4 bases lay outside the gene matches. This CDR3 contains 12 residues. The CDR3 protein is CASTRDRVTQYF. The CDR3 nucleotides are TGTGCCAGCACCCGGGACAGGGTGACCCAGTACTTC.

The gene calls are TRBV4-1 and TRBJ2-7; 12 bases align to TRBD2. V was clipped by 8 bases and J by 3 bases; unmatched bases: 17. The germline gives CDR1 MGHRA, CDR2 YSYEKL. This CDR3 has 18 residues. The CDR3 region is CASSRFLAGGSEFYEQYF. For the CDR3, the DNA is TGCGCCAGCTCACGCTTCCTAGCGGGAGGGTCGGAGTTCTACGAGCAGTACTTC.

The V gene is TRBV6-5, the J gene TRBJ1-1; 7 bases agree with TRBD1. The CDR3 length is 16 residues. Germline assignment: CDR1 MNHEY and CDR2 SVGAGI. The ends lost 2 bases at V and 1 base at J; junction bases unmatched: 7. DNA of the CDR3: TGTGCCAGCAGTTACCGAAATACAGGGGCGAACACTGAAGCTTTCTTT. The encoded protein is CASSYRNTGANTEAFF.

The V call is TRBV30, the J call TRBJ1-6, with 8 bases lining up with TRBD1. The CDR3 loop spans 14 amino acids. Germline lookup yields CDR1 GTSNPN and CDR2 SVGIG (reference sequence). Germline trimming cut 3 bases from V and 8 bases from J; bases unmatched to any gene: 6. CDR3 in amino acids: CAWRWGTGHSPLHF. The DNA for the CDR3 is TGTGCCTGGAGATGGGGGACAGGCCATTCACCCCTCCACTTT.

The chain joins TRBV7-8 to TRBJ2-3; 15 nucleotides line up with TRBD2. The CDR3 has 19 amino acids. In germline, CDR1 is SGHVS, CDR2 FQNEAQ. Germline trimming cut 5 bases from V and 6 bases from J; bases unmatched to any gene: 15. The CDR3 region is CASSGGLAGGLGSRDTQYF. In DNA, the CDR3 is TGTGCCAGCAGCGGGGGACTAGCGGGGGGTCTTGGGTCTCGGGATACGCAGTATTTT.

The J gene is TRBJ1-3, the V gene TRBV4-2; D is perhaps TRBD1 (5 bases). Trimming cost V 5 bases and J 4 bases, with 9 bases left between them. Germline CDR1 reads LGHNA; CDR2 reads YNFKEQ. The CDR3 is made up of 13 amino acids. DNA of the CDR3: TGTGCCAGCAGCGCAGGGTCCGGAAACACCATATATTTT. Residues: CASSAGSGNTIYF.

CDR3: CASSLRDREGSSGANVLTF. The CDR3 DNA is TGTGCCAGCAGCTTGAGGGACAGGGAGGGGAGCTCTGGGGCCAACGTCCTGACTTTC. The chain joins TRBV21-1 to TRBJ2-6; the D segment call TRBD1 is taken from the table without a DNA check. TRBV21-1 is shown as a pseudogene. The CDR3 is made up of 19 amino acids.

The chain joins TRBV5-1 to TRBJ1-4, with 10 bases aligning to TRBD1. The ends lost 0 bases at V and 3 bases at J; junction bases unmatched: 2. Germline V lookup: CDR1 SGHRS, CDR2 YFSETQ. CDR3 size: 16 residues. This CDR3 reads CASSLGGQGANEKLFF. Here the CDR3 DNA reads TGCGCCAGCAGCTTGGGCGGACAGGGGGCTAATGAAAAACTGTTTTTT.

This chain links TRBV19 with TRBJ1-2; tentative D call: TRBD1 (6 bases). CDR3 length: 17 amino acids. From germline, CDR1 is LNHDA and CDR2 SQIVND (reference sequence). V was clipped by 1 base and J by 0 bases, with 15 bases between them. CDR3 region: CASSIAQGTWSNYGYTF. The CDR3 coding sequence is TGTGCCAGTAGTATAGCCCAGGGGACATGGTCTAACTATGGCTACACCTTC.

Only a few counts were recorded for this clone. The rearrangement joins TRBV19 to TRBJ1-5, with TRBD1 matching 7 bases. Trimming took 3 bases from V and 4 from J; bases not matched to a gene: 3. The CDR3 has 14 amino acids. Per the germline V gene, CDR1 is LNHDA and CDR2 is SQIVND (reference sequence). The CDR3 protein is CASSIRDRNQPQHF. CDR3 coding DNA: TGTGCCAGTAGTATCCGGGACAGAAATCAGCCCCAGCATTTT. Based on the CDR3 plus reference TRBV19 and TRBJ1-5, the full variable domain is DGGITQSPKYLFRKEGQNVTLSCEQNLNHDAMYWYRQDPGQGLRLIYYSQIVNDFQKGDIAEGYSVSREKKESFPLTVTSAQKNPTAFYLCASSIRDRNQPQHFGDGTRLSIL.

The V and J genes are TRBV7-9 and TRBJ1-1; 7 nucleotides align to TRBD1. The CDR3 is 14 amino acids. J lost 6 bases, V lost 3 bases, and 7 bases had no gene match. CDR1 is SEHNR, CDR2 FQNEAQ, per germline (reference sequence). CDR3 DNA sequence: TGTGCCAGCAGCTTCGACAGGGCTCTCGCTGAAGCTTTCTTT. It encodes CASSFDRALAEAFF.

This sequence joins TRBV28 and TRBJ2-1; 7 positions agree with TRBD1. Germline V gene lookup returns CDR1 MDHEN and CDR2 SYDVKM. The CDR3 has 14 amino acids. V shed 4 bases, J shed 9 bases, and the junction held 9 bases outside the gene matches. CDR3 loop: CASSSSGGGFEQFF. CDR3 nucleotides: TGTGCCAGCAGTTCCTCAGGGGGTGGATTTGAGCAGTTCTTC.

The gene calls are TRBV28 and TRBJ1-6; the match to TRBD1 covers 9 bases. Germline trimming cut 10 bases from V and 9 bases from J; bases unmatched to any gene: 13. Germline V gene lookup returns CDR1 MDHEN and CDR2 SYDVKM. The length of the CDR3 is 15 residues. The CDR3 bases are TGTGCCACCTCCGGGACAGGGAGCCGTGGTTCACCCCTCCACTTT. Its protein is CATSGTGSRGSPLHF. Using reference TRBV28 and TRBJ1-6 for the parts outside the CDR3, the full variable domain is DVKVTQSSRYLVKRTGEKVFLECVQDMDHENMFWYRQDPGLGLRLIYFSYDVKMKEKGDIPEGYSVSREKKERFSLILESASTNQTSMYLCATSGTGSRGSPLHFGNGTRLTVT.

V and J are TRBV7-3 and TRBJ2-2, with 11 nucleotides matching TRBD1. CDR3 length equals 16 residues. Per germline, CDR1 SGHTA and CDR2 FQGTGA. V shed 3 bases and J 5 bases; nucleotides not matched to a gene: 5. CDR3 residues: CASSFGQGALTGELFF. The CDR3 DNA sequence: TGTGCCAGCAGCTTTGGACAGGGGGCGCTTACCGGGGAGCTGTTTTTT.

A note on this clone: One end of the junction varies from germline; a read error may be responsible. This rearrangement joins TRBV12-5 to TRBJ2-1, with 9 nucleotides matching TRBD2. CDR3 length: 13 residues. The germline V gene encodes CDR1 LGHNT and CDR2 FRNRAP. The CDR3: CASGLAPGLAILF. The CDR3 nucleotides read TGTGCTAGTGGTTTGGCCCCTGGACTAGCGATCCTCTTC. Variable domain in full (rest from reference TRBV12-5 and TRBJ2-1): DARVTQTPRHKVTEMGQEVTMRCQPILGHNTVFWYRQTMMQGLELLAYFRNRAPLDDSGMPKDRFSAEMPDATLATLKIQPSEPRDSAVYFCASGLAPGLAILFGPGTRLTVL.